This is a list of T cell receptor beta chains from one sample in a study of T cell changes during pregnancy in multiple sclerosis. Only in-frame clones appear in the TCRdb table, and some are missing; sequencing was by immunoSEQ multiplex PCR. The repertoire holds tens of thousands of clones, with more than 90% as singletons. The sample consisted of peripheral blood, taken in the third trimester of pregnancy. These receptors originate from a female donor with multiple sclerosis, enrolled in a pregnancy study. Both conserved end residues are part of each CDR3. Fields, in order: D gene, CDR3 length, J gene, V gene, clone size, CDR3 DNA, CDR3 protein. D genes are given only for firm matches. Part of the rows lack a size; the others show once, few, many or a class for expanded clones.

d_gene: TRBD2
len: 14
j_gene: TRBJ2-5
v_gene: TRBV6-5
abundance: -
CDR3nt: TGTGCCAGCAGCCGCGGGGGAGTCGACGAGACCCAGTACTTC
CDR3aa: CASSRGGVDETQYF

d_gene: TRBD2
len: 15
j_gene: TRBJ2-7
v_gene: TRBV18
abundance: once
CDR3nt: TGTGCCAGCTCACCACCGGGACTAGGGATCTACGAGCAGTACTTC
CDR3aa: CASSPPGLGIYEQYF

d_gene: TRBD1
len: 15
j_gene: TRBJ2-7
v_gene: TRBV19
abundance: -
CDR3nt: TGTGCCAGTAGTCTAGCAGGGGGCGTCGGGTACGAGCAGTACTTC
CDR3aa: CASSLAGGVGYEQYF

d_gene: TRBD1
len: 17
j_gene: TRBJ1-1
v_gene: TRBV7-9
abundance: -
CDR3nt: TGTGCCAGCAGCAACCCCCCGGGACAGGGCATGAACACTGAAGCTTTCTTT
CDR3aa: CASSNPPGQGMNTEAFF

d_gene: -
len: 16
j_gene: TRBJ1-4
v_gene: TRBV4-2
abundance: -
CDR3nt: TGTGCCAGCAGCCCCACGGACACCACAACTAATGAAAAACTGTTTTTT
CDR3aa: CASSPTDTTTNEKLFF

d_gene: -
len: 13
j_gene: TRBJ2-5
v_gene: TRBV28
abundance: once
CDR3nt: TGTGCCAGCAGTCAGGGCACCCAAGAGACCCAGTACTTC
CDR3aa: CASSQGTQETQYF

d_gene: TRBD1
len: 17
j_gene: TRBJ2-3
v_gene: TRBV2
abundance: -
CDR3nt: TGTGCCAGCAGTGATATCCCCGGGACAGAGGACACAGATACGCAGTATTTT
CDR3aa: CASSDIPGTEDTDTQYF

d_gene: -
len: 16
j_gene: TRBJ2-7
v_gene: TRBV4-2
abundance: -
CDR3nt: TGTGCCAGCAGCCAAGATCATGACAGCCGCGGCTACGAGCAGTACTTC
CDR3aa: CASSQDHDSRGYEQYF

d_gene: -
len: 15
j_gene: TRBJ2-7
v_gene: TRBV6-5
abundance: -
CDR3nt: TGTGCCAGCAGCCCCGGGTTCCCAAGCTCCTACGAGCAGTACTTC
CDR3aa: CASSPGFPSSYEQYF

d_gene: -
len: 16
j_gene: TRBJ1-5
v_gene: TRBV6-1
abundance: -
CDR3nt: TGTGCCAGCAGTGTTGGCCCGGGAGCGAAAAATCAGCCCCAGCATTTT
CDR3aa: CASSVGPGAKNQPQHF

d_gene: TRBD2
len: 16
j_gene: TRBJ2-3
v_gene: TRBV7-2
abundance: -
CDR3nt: TGTGCCAGCAGCTCAGCCCGGACCGGGACTACGGATACGCAGTATTTT
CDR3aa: CASSSARTGTTDTQYF

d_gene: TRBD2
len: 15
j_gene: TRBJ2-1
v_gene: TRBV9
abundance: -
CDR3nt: TGTGCCAGCAGCCCTTGGACTAGCGGGAGCAATGAGCAGTTCTTC
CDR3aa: CASSPWTSGSNEQFF

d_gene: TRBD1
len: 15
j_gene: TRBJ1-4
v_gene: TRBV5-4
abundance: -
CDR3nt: TGTGCCAGCAGCCCGAGACAGGGCAGGGATGAAAAACTGTTTTTT
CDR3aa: CASSPRQGRDEKLFF

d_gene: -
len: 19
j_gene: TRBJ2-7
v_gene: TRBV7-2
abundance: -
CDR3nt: TGTGCCAGCAGCTTTTCCACCTTTGCAACCGGGACTCAGTTTACGGATCAGTACTTC
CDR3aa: CASSFSTFATGTQFTDQYF

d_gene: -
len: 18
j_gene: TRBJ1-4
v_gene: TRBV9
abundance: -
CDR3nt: TGTGCCAGCAGCAAACGGGACACATACCTTGCAACTAATGAAAAACTGTTTTTT
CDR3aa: CASSKRDTYLATNEKLFF

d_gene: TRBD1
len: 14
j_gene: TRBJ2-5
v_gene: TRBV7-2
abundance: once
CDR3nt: TGTGCCAGCAGCTTAGTACCAGGGGGCGGGACCCAGTACTTC
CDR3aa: CASSLVPGGGTQYF

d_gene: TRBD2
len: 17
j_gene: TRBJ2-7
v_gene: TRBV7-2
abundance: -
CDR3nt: TGTGCCAGCAGCTTAGTGACTAGCGGGATAGGAACCTACGAGCAGTACTTC
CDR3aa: CASSLVTSGIGTYEQYF

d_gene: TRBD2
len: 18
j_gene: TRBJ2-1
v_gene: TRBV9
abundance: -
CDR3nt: TGTGCCAGCAGCGTACTAGAGGTCGGACTAGCGGGGATAAATGAGCAGTTCTTC
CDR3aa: CASSVLEVGLAGINEQFF

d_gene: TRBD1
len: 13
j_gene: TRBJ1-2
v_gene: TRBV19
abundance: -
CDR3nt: TGTGCCAGCCGACAGGGTAATAACTATGGCTACACCTTC
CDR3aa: CASRQGNNYGYTF